This TCR beta chain emerged from a study of cytomegalovirus exposure and HLA in healthy donors. Overall study results and limits: Presence/absence analyses treated sequencing depth as roughly uniform across donors.

This clone has a handful of counts. Its antigen is as yet unknown. This CDR3 is built from 14 residues. V lost 3 bases, J lost 5 bases, and 10 bases lay in between. CDR1 and CDR2 from the germline V gene are SNHLY and FYNNEI. PCR used 60 Vbeta primers and 13 Jbeta primers. Profiling relied on immunoSEQ multiplex PCR, and the TCRdb table lists in-frame clones only, not all of them. This sample has some 180,000 clones; roughly 9.4% occur once, and the top ten carry 1% to 1.5%. The sequence derives from a woman in her thirties in good health and CMV-seropositive. The gene calls are TRBV2 and TRBJ1-4, with a tentative D call TRBD1 (5 bases). Material for sequencing was PBMCs. The CDR3 DNA sequence: TGTGCCAGCAGTGAGGGGGGGTCCAATGAAAAACTGTTTTTT. This gives the protein CASSEGGSNEKLFF.